This T cell receptor (beta chain) was identified during a study of CD8+CD57+ T cells in acquired aplastic anemia. About the research overall: Average DNA yield from sorted CD4+ and CD8+ cells was approximately 3 ug.

The CDR3 runs to 16 residues. Germline CDR1 reads SGDLS; CDR2 reads YYNGEE. V was pared by 0 bases and J by 3 bases, with 9 bases of the junction left unmatched. Profiling that covered TCR beta VDJ and CDR3 relied on genomic DNA as its template. TCRdb reanalysed the reads using MiXCR and keeps one entry per CDR3 protein. The sample holds hundreds of thousands of distinct CDR3 sequences, around 32% seen once. Sequencing involved patients with CD8+CD57+ cell expansion previously shown by flow cytometry. The table lists this clonotype with many counts. The sequenced sample was sorted CD4+, CD8+, or CD8+CD57+ T cells (not recorded which) from PBMCs. This receptor was identified in a human donor with aplastic anemia. The chain has TRBV9 and TRBJ2-7, with 7 bases that match TRBD1. CDR3 coding DNA: TGTGCCAGCAGCGTAGGGGCAGGGGGAATGGGCTACGAGCAGTACTTC. Translated: CASSVGAGGMGYEQYF.